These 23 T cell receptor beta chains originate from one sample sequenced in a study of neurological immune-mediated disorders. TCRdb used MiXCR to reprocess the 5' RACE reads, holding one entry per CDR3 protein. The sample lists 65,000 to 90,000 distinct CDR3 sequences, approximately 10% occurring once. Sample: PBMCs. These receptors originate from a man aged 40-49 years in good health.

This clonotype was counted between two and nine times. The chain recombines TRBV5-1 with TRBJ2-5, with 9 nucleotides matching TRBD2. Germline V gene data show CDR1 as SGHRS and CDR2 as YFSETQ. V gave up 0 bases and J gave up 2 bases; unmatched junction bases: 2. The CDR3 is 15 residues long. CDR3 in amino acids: CASSLEGLAQETQYF. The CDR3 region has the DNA TGCGCCAGCAGCTTGGAGGGACTAGCACAAGAGACCCAGTACTTC.

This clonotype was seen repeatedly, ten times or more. CDR3 loop: CASSKVTTKTYEQYF. For the CDR3, the DNA is TGTGCCAGCAGTAAGGTGACTACCAAAACCTACGAGCAGTACTTC. The chain joins TRBV6-6 to TRBJ2-7, with D tentatively TRBD2 (5 bases). Germline assignment: CDR1 MNHNY and CDR2 SVGAGI (reference sequence). The CDR3 is made up of 15 amino acids. V was cut by 5 bases and J by 2 bases, with 16 bases left in between.

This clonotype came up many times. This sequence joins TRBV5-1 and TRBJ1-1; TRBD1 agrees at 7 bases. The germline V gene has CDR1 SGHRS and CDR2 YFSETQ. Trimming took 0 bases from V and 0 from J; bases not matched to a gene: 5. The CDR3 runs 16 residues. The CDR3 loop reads CASSLVPGGMNTEAFF. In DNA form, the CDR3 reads TGCGCCAGCAGCTTGGTCCCAGGGGGGATGAACACTGAAGCTTTCTTT.

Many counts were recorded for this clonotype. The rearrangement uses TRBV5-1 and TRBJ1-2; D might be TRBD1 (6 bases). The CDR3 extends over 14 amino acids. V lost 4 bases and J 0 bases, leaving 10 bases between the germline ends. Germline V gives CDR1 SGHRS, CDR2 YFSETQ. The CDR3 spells CASSADSTNYGYTF. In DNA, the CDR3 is TGCGCCAGCAGCGCGGACAGCACTAACTATGGCTACACCTTC.

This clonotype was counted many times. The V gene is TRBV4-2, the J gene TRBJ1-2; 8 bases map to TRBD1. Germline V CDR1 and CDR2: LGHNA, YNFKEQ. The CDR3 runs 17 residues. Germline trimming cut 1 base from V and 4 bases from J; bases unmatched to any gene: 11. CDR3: CASSQVPGTGLLYGYTF. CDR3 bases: TGTGCCAGCAGCCAAGTACCCGGGACAGGACTCCTCTATGGCTACACCTTC.

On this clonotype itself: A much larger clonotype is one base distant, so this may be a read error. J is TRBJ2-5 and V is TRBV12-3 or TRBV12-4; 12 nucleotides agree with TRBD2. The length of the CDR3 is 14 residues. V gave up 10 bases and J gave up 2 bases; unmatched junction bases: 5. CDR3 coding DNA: TGTGCCAACAGCCTAGCGGGGGGGCAAGAGACCCAGTACTTC. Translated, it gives CANSLAGGQETQYF.

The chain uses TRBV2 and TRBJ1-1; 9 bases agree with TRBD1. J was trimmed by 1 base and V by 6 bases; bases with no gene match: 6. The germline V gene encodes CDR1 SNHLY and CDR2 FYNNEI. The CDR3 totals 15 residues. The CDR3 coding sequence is TGTGCCAGCAGCGGACAGGGGACTTGGAACACTGAAGCTTTCTTT. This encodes CASSGQGTWNTEAFF.

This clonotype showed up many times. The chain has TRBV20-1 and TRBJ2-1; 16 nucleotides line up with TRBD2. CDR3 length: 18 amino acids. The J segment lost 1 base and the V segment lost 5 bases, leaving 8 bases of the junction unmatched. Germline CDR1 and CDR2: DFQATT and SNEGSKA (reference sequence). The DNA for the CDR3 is TGCAGTGCTGGGGGACTAGCGGGAGGGGCTAGTTCCTACAATGAGCAGTTCTTC. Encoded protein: CSAGGLAGGASSYNEQFF.

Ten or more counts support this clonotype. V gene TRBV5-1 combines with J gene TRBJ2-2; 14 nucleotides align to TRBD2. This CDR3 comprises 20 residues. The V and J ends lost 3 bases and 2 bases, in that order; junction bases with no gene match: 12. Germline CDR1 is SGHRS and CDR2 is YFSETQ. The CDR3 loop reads CASSSVIQGLAGANTGELFF. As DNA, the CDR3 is TGCGCCAGCAGCTCGGTTATCCAGGGACTAGCGGGAGCCAACACCGGGGAGCTGTTTTTT.

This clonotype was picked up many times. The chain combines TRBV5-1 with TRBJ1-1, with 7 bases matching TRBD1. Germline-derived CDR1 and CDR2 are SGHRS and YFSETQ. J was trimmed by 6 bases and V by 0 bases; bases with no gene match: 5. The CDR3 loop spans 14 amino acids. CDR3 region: CASSLVVGQSEAFF. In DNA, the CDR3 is TGCGCCAGCAGCTTGGTAGTGGGACAGTCTGAAGCTTTCTTT.

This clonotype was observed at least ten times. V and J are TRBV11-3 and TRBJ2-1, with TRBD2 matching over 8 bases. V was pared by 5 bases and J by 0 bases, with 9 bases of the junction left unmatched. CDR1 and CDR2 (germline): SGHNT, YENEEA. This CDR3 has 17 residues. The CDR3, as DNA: TGTGCCAGCAGCCGTAATAGCGGGACCAGCTCCTACAATGAGCAGTTCTTC. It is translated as CASSRNSGTSSYNEQFF.

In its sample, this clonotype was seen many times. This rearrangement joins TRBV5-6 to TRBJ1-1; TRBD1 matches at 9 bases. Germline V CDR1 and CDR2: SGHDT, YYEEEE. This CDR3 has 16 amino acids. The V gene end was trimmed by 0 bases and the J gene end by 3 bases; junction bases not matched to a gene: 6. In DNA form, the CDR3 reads TGTGCCAGCAGCTTGGGCTGGGACAGGGATCACACTGAAGCTTTCTTT. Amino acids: CASSLGWDRDHTEAFF.

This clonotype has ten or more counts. The CDR3 region has the DNA TGCGCCAGCAGCTTGGGAGCGACAGGGGAGGGCAAAAACATTCAGTACTTC. It yields the protein CASSLGATGEGKNIQYF. The rearrangement joins TRBV5-1 to TRBJ2-4; D perhaps matches TRBD1 (8 bases). The CDR3 contains 17 residues. V lost 0 bases, J lost 3 bases, and 16 bases lay in between. The V gene's germline CDR1 is SGHRS and CDR2 YFSETQ.

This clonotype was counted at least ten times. The CDR3 reads CASSQGSNVGYEQYF. Here the CDR3 DNA reads TGCGCCAGCAGTCAGGGGTCGAATGTTGGCTACGAGCAGTACTTC. The genes are TRBV5-1 and TRBJ2-7, with D maybe TRBD1 (6 bases). The CDR3 spans 15 residues. Trimming cost V 5 bases and J 3 bases, with 18 bases left between them. Germline values: CDR1 SGHRS, CDR2 YFSETQ. The variable domain in full, with the rest retrieved from reference TRBV5-1 and TRBJ2-7, is KAGVTQTPRYLIKTRGQQVTLSCSPISGHRSVSWYQQTPGQGLQFLFEYFSETQRNKGNFPGRFSGRQFSNSRSEMNVSTLELGDSALYLCASSQGSNVGYEQYFGPGTRLTVT.

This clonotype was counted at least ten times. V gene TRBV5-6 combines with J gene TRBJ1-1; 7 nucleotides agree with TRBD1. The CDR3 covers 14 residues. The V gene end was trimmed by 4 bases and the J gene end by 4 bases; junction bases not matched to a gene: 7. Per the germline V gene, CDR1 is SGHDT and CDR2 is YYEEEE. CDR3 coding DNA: TGTGCCAGCAGCCCTACGGGACAGTTCACTGAAGCTTTCTTT. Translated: CASSPTGQFTEAFF.

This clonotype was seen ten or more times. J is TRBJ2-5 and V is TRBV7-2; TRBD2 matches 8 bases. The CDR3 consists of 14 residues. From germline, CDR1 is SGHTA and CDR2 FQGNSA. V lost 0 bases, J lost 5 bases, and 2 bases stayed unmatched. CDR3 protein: CASSLARGGETQYF. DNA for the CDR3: TGTGCCAGCAGCTTAGCGCGCGGGGGGGAGACCCAGTACTTC.

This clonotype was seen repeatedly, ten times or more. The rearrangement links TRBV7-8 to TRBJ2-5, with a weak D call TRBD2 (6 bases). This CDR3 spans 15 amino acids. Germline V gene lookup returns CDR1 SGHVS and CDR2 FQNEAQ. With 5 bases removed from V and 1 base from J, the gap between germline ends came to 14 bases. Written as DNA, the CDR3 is TGTGCCAGCAGCCTCCTAGGAGGGGTCCAAGAGACCCAGTACTTC. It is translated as CASSLLGGVQETQYF.

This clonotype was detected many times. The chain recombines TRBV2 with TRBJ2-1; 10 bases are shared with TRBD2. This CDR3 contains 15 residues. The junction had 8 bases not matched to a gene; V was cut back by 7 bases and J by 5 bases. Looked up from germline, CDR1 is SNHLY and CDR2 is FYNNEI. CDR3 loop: CASNRLAGVNNEQFF. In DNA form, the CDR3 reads TGTGCCAGCAACAGGCTAGCGGGGGTTAACAATGAGCAGTTCTTC.

CDR3: CASSFPGLPSYEQYF. In DNA form, the CDR3 reads TGTGCCAGCAGCTTTCCCGGCCTCCCCTCCTACGAGCAGTACTTC. The V and J genes are TRBV7-9 and TRBJ2-7, with D hard to call. This CDR3 has 15 residues. Looked up from germline, CDR1 is SEHNR and CDR2 is FQNEAQ (reference sequence). The ends were cut back, 3 bases at V and 0 bases at J, with 12 bases in the middle.

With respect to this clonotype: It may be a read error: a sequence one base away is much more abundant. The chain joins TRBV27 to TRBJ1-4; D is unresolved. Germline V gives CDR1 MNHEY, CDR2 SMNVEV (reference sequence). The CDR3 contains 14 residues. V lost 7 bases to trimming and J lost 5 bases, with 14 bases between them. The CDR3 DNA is TGTGCCAGCAACCCCCCCGGGTTCAATGAAAAACTGTTTTTT. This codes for CASNPPGFNEKLFF.

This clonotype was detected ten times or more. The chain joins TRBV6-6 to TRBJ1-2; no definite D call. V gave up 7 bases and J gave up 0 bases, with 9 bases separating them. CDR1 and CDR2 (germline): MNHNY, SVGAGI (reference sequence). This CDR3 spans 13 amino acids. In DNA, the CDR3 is TGTGCCAGCAAAGTTGGGACTAACTATGGCTACACCTTC. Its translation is CASKVGTNYGYTF.

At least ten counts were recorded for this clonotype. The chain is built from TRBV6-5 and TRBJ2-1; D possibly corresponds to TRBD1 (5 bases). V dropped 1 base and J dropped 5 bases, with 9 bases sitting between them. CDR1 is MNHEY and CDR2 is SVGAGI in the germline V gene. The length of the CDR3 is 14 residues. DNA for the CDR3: TGTGCCAGCAGTTACTTTGGACACCACAATGAGCAGTTCTTC. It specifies CASSYFGHHNEQFF.

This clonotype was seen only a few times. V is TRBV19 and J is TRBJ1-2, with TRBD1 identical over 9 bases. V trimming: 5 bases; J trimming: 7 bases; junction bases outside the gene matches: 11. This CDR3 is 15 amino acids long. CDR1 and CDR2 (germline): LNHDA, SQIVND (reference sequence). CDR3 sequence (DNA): TGTGCCAGTAGTTCCACGGGACAGGGTCGGGGTGGCTACACCTTC. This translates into CASSSTGQGRGGYTF.